This T cell receptor (beta chain) comes out of a study of blood T cell repertoires in COVID-19 (dated by TCRdb to about 2020). Regarding the complete study: Collaborator samples came from the United States, Italy and Spain and covered acute and convalescent phases of COVID-19. The prospective study material was composed of cDNA or gDNA derived from T cells, B-cell-depleted T cells, or PBMCs. Subjects who had been exposed to COVID-19, were actively infected with it, or had recovered from it provided the deeply sampled blood TCRbeta repertoires that made up the dataset. The repertoires were made available in a free public database intended to serve as a resource for research on the immune response to SARS-CoV-2. The samples were drawn from two sources: the first 160 participants of the ongoing ImmuneRACE study, and 1,200 or so subjects contributed by 6 global collaborators. Nearly every sample came with metadata listing a de-identified subject ID, COVID-19 status, age in years and sex. Where HLA class I and class II types were available, the types were taken from metadata supplied by the sample provider, not from assay-based typing. Results and caveats for the whole study, not just this receptor: Clinical and demographic metadata were provided uncurated, with the amount varying by source and participant.

TCRbeta CDR3 regions were amplified from genomic DNA by means of the immunoSEQ Assay, a bias-controlled multiplex PCR. In the source study's methods: The number of nucleated cells in each sample was estimated from the amplification of reference gene primers within the assay. To quantify the absolute abundance of each unique TCRbeta CDR3 rearrangement, sequence reads were collapsed and filtered. For each sample, productive Simpson clonality was calculated as the square root of Simpson's diversity index over productive rearrangements. TCRdb carries this immuneACCESS record with in-frame sequences only. Its versions omit some clonotypes, under half of them owing to an unresolved V gene in the studies checked, with the rest unexplained. That table furnishes V, J and clone size, whereas the DNA furnished D and trimming. The sample data list 70,000 to 100,000 clones, and 75% to 90% of these were observed just once. The biggest ten clones account for 1.2% of the sample.

To note about this clone: The antigen it binds to is not known. No much larger clone exists at a distance of one base, and base qualities are not known.

Each collaborating institution followed its own protocols to collect whole blood in K2EDTA tubes. Collaborator samples were shipped for TCRbeta analysis as frozen whole blood, isolated PBMCs, or DNA extracted from either sample type. The material sequenced was peripheral blood. The TCR comes from a man of 80 years or more with active or convalescent COVID-19.

The DNA reads TGTGCCAGCAGCTTAGAGAGGGGAGGCGGAAACACCATATATTTT. Its protein product is CASSLERGGGNTIYF. This receptor chain uses TRBV7-2 and TRBJ1-3; tentative D gene TRBD1, with 5 bases matching. In the germline V gene, CDR1 corresponds to SGHTA and CDR2 to FQGNSA. The CDR3 sequence holds 15 residues, the cysteine and phenylalanine included. The only DNA kept is the CDR3, 45 bases in frame from the first base. Deletion took 1 base off V and 4 bases off J, with a span of 11 bases between the germline ends.